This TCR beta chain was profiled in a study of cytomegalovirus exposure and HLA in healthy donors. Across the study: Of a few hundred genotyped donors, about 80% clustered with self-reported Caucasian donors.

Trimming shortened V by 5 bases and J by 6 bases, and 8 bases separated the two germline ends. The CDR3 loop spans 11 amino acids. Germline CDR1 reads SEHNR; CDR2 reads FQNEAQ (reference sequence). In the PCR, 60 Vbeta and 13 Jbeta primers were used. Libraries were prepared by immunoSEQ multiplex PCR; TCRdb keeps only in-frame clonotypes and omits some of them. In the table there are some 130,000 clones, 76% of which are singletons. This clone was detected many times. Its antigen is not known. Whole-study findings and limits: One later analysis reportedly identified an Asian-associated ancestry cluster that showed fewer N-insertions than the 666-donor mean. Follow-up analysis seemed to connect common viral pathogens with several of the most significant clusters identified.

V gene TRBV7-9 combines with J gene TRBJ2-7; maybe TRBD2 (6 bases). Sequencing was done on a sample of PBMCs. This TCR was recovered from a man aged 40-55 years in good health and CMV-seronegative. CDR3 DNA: TGTGCCAGCAGCCGGGAGCGCGAGCAGTACTTC. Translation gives CASSREREQYF.